This T cell receptor beta chain comes out of a study of technical replicates of blood from a few donors. Method: immunoSEQ multiplex PCR; TCRdb's copy keeps in-frame clones and lacks some. The repertoire holds approximately 70,000 clones, with just under 97% as singletons. The germline CDR1 and CDR2 sequences are MDHEN and SYDVKM. There are 14 residues in the CDR3. The V gene lost 2 bases and the J gene lost 13 bases, with 17 bases spanning the gap. The sample consisted of T cells isolated from PBMCs. This TCR came from a human donor in good health. The chain carries TRBV28 and TRBJ1-4; D gene uncertain. The CDR3 loop reads CASSLNSIKGGLFF. CDR3 in DNA: TGTGCCAGCAGTTTAAATTCAATAAAGGGAGGACTGTTTTTT.